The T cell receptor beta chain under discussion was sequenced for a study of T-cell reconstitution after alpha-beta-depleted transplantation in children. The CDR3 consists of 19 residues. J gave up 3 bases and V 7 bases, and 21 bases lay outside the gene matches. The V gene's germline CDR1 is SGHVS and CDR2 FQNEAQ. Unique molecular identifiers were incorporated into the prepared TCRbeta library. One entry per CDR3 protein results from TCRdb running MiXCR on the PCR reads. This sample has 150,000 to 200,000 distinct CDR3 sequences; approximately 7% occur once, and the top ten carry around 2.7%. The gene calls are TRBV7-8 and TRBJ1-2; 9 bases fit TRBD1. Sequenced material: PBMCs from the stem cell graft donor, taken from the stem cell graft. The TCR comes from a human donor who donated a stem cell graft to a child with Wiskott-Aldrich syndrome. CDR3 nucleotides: TGTGCCAGCACCCATTCCCAGGTTGGGCGGGACAGGGAGGACTATGGCTACACCTTC. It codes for CASTHSQVGRDREDYGYTF.